Included here is one T cell receptor beta chain sequence, with context. Its antigen is unknown. Base qualities are not at hand, and no much larger clone is one base apart. Library preparation employed 5' RACE. The sample was run on an Illumina HiSeq 2500. The second PCR ran for roughly 7 to 11 cycles and used a J-beta primer mix along with a sample-barcoded 5' primer. A template-switch 5' adaptor carrying 12 random nucleotides introduced a unique molecular identifier onto each TCR beta cDNA molecule. Each sample yielded at least 3 million CDR3-containing paired-end reads. The Mint cDNA synthesis kit, primed by a TRBC-specific oligonucleotide, was used to synthesize first-strand cDNA from all RNA. Following uracil-DNA glycosylase treatment, all cDNA underwent a first 18-cycle PCR with the universal primers M1SS and BC2_uni_R. The authors' pipeline ran thus. Each sample was normalized by randomly selecting 1 million high-quality reads, each carrying a distinct molecular identifier. Instead of being binned into consensus sequences, reads that shared molecular identifiers were thrown out. MiTCR, set to a Q25 quality threshold and the strictest error-elimination algorithm, was used for CDR3 identification, clonotype clustering and error correction. A nonparametric unseen species model using Euler transformation provided a lower-bound estimate of total TCR beta diversity. TCRdb reprocessing: public reads trimmed at Q25 with fastp, clones called with MiXCR, in-frame beta chains kept. Each CDR3 protein appears once, grouped with its most common genes and DNA. These V and J calls derive from TCRdb rather than the authors' analysis. Counted in this sample were some 1.4 million distinct CDR3 sequences; around two fifths of them appeared once. The top ten hold 7.9% of the sample.

This specimen belongs to a study of blood T cells in healthy people across ages (dated by TCRdb to between 2014 and 2016). Turning to the overall study: In model experiments, template switching captured about one uniquely barcoded TCR beta cDNA molecule for every two T cells. Four age groups were formed from the donors: young (average about 17 years), middle-aged (approximately 40), aged (about 68) and long-lived (around 82). To track age-related changes in TCR beta repertoire diversity, the study relied on deep sequencing normalized with unique cDNA molecular identifiers. Two additional independent replicas of 1 million unique cDNA reads from the same blood draw were analyzed for two donors (one aged 18 to 29 and one aged 80 or older). To avoid experimental bias, donors of different ages were spread randomly across the sequencing lanes. What the authors observed across the whole study: Compared with the aged group, more naive CD4+ T cells, fewer expanded clones and increased TCR diversity were shown by the long-lived group, suggesting age selection. Estimates of total diversity based on one million sequenced T cells were regarded as lower bounds and as underestimates. Observed TCR beta diversity per million T cells fell roughly linearly with age, and a significant reduction was already apparent by age around 40. Conclusive comparison of naive and antigen-experienced compartments was prevented by the profiling of bulk unsorted PBMCs. There was a strong correlation between observed TCR beta diversity and the percentage of naive T cells measured by flow cytometry. The CMV infection status of donors was not known, potentially confounding age-related changes in expanded clonotypes.

Systemically healthy Caucasian individuals from Russia, over 30 in total and aged about 6 to 90 years, were included as donors. Around 10 milliliters of peripheral blood were collected from each donor into EDTA-treated Vacutainer tubes. Ficoll-Paque density-gradient centrifugation was used to isolate PBMCs, with at least 7 million per sample. Trizol reagent was used to extract total RNA from the PBMCs, yielding at least 5.5 micrograms per sample. Naive CD45RAhigh/CD27high T cell percentages were measured by flow cytometry on a PBMC aliquot from every donor. V lost 4 bases and J lost 4 bases, and the count of bases not matched to a germline gene is 7. CDR3 length: 15 amino acids, cysteine to phenylalanine. Left in the record is the CDR3 DNA by itself, 45 bases read in frame from the first base.

The receptor's source is a woman aged 18 to 35 in good health. Sample: blood. The rearranged segments are TRBV12-3 or TRBV12-4 and TRBJ2-3; 8 bases in the junction line up with TRBD2. Here the CDR3 is given as CASSSTAGVSDTQYF. In nucleotide form, the sequence is TGTGCCAGCAGTTCTACAGCGGGAGTTTCAGATACGCAGTATTTT.